This T cell receptor (beta chain) was captured by sequencing in a study of neurological immune-mediated disorders (dated by TCRdb to about 2019). Some background on the complete study: Using UMI-based sequencing, the study compared peripheral blood TCR-beta repertoires from patients with HTLV-I-associated myelopathy (HAM/TSP), patients with multiple sclerosis, and healthy controls. Alongside PBMC samples, the set of more than 80 TCR-beta libraries contained longitudinal samples, technical triplicates, and paired CD4+ and CD8+ T-cell subsets that had been sorted. Of the roughly 70 subjects in the cohort, some 14 were HAM/TSP patients, around 35 were multiple sclerosis patients, and around 20 were healthy controls. Results the study describes overall, beyond this receptor: TCR clonal expansion was highest in HAM/TSP patients and lowest in MS patients, with MS patients falling below even healthy controls. Across subjects, expanded clones never shared an identical CDR3 amino acid sequence, which suggests that the TCR-beta repertoires in every group were private.

This clonotype occurred many times. No cognate antigen has been identified for it. Base-call qualities are not available, and no considerably larger clone is one nucleotide away. The CDR3 holds 14 amino acids from the cysteine to the phenylalanine. Only CDR3 DNA is held: 42 bases, read in frame from base 1. Sequences MGHRA (CDR1) and YSYEKL (CDR2) are obtained from the germline V gene. Germline trimming amounts to 4 bases on V and 5 bases on J, with 6 as the count of junction bases outside the gene matches. cDNA was synthesized by template-switch 5'RACE using a primer carrying a 10-nucleotide random unique molecular identifier by which each TCR transcript was tagged. Every sequencing run covered 15-18 subjects and yielded more than 180 million TCR-beta sequences. The RNeasy kit was used to extract total RNA. The KAPA Real-time Library Amplification kit was used to amplify TCR-beta VDJ regions with primers for the TCR constant region and the 5'RACE anchor. A first PCR added sample indexes and Illumina adaptors, and a second PCR then raised library yield. The roughly 650 bp TCR product was size-selected on a 2% E-gel SizeSelection system after Ampure bead purification. Before pooling, library quality was assessed on a Bioanalyzer, concentration was determined with Qubit, and library quantification was performed with the Kapa Library Quantification kit. An Illumina HiSeq 2500 sequenced the libraries paired-end 2 x 150 bp. To increase sequence diversity, roughly 24-31% phiX was spiked into each library pool. In the paper's pipeline: The quality-filtered reads were processed with the UMI-based MiGEC pipeline, whose error correction step removed more than 80% of the raw TCR sequences. IMGT germline references were used for alignment of VDJ genes, and clonotypes were defined by a unique CDR3 amino acid sequence together with V-J genes. Clonal expansion, Shannon diversity, and CDR3 relatedness (CalcPairwiseDistances, ClusterSamples) were evaluated with VDJtools, and phylogenetic trees were built with CLCbio workbench. Clones with at least 8 unique UMIs were defined as expanded, with this threshold being based on coefficient-of-variation modelling across technical triplicates. TCRdb passed the public sequencing reads through fastp at Q25 and MiXCR, retaining productive beta sequences. Entries that share a CDR3 protein sequence are merged under the most common genes and DNA. None of the V and J calls come from the authors' own analysis; TCRdb made them. In all, the sample holds 53,000 or so distinct CDR3 sequences, and about 12% of those were seen once. The ten largest make up about 10% of the sample.

For unsorted PBMC libraries, 2 million PBMCs were used after storage in RNAlater at -80 degrees C until RNA extraction. Peripheral blood was subjected to Ficoll-Hypaque density gradient centrifugation to isolate PBMCs, which were then cryopreserved in liquid nitrogen. Sequences were obtained from PBMCs. The chain uses TRBV4-1 and TRBJ2-3, and 7 junction bases match TRBD1. The TCR originated in a woman in her fifties or sixties with HTLV-1-associated myelopathy (HAM/TSP). This receptor has the CDR3 CASSLRDREDTQYF. The nucleotides are TGCGCCAGCAGCCTCCGGGACAGAGAAGATACGCAGTATTTT.